This TCR beta chain was captured by sequencing in a study of PD-1 blockade in classical Hodgkin lymphoma. At the level of the study: Once every 2 weeks, patients received intravenous nivolumab at 3 mg/kg. Study conclusions and caveats: The authors excluded patients who started nivolumab under 1 year after ASCT. A reduction in baseline TCR diversity was reportedly seen in newly diagnosed patients relative to healthy donors. Differences between repertoires have undefined causes, possibly disease activity or prior therapy.

This table comes from immunoSEQ multiplex PCR, and its TCRdb copy is limited to in-frame clones, with some not included. This table holds around 13,000 clones, about 82% found once. The CDR3 length is 15 residues. Germline values: CDR1 SGHTS, CDR2 YDEGEE. V was pared by 0 bases and J by 1 base, with 10 bases between. Each of the patients experienced relapse following autologous stem cell transplantation, and their brentuximab vedotin exposure differed. Comments on this clone: Antigen: not known. Other DNA sequences within the sample encode an identical CDR3.

The TCR was taken from a human donor with classical Hodgkin lymphoma. The genes are TRBV5-8 and TRBJ2-5; possibly TRBD1 for D (6 bases). The material sequenced was peripheral blood mononuclear cells (PBMCs), taken at baseline. CDR3: CASSLGGRVQETQYF. The CDR3 nucleotides are TGTGCCAGCAGCTTGGGGGGGCGAGTCCAAGAGACCCAGTACTTC. Filled out from reference TRBV5-8 and TRBJ2-5, the complete variable domain reads EAGVTQSPTHLIKTRGQQATLRCSPISGHTSVYWYQQALGLGLQFLLWYDEGEERNRGNFPPRFSGRQFPNYSSELNVNALELEDSALYLCASSLGGRVQETQYFGPGTRLLVL.